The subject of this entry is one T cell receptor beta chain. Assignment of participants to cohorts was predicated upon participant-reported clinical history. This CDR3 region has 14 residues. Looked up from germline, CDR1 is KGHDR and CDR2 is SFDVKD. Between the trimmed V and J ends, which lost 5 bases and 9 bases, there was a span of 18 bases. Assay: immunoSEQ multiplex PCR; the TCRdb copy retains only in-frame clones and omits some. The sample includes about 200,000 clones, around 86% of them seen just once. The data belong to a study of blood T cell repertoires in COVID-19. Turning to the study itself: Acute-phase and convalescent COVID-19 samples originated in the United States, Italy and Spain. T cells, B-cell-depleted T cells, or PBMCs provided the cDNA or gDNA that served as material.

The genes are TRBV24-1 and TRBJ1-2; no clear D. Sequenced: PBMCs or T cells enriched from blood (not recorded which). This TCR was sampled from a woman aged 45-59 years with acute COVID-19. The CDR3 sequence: CATSVRWMYRSYTF. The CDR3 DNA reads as TGTGCCACCAGTGTGAGGTGGATGTATCGAAGCTACACCTTC.